This T cell receptor beta chain stems from a study of blood T cell repertoires in COVID-19. Whole-study context: Acute and convalescent COVID-19 specimens originated in the United States, Italy and Spain.

Sequenced by immunoSEQ multiplex PCR; TCRdb stores in-frame clones only, minus some. The data hold approximately 34,000 clones, with 80% to 95% observed a single time. The source is a man aged 55 to 70 with acute or convalescent COVID-19. The sequencing input was peripheral blood.

The CDR3 reads CASSAGTGLSDTQYF. The CDR3 DNA is TGTGCCAGCTCAGCCGGGACAGGGTTGTCAGATACGCAGTATTTT. The chain recombines TRBV18 with TRBJ2-3; 9 bases agree with TRBD1. Trimming at V came to 5 bases and at J to 4 bases, leaving 7 bases not matched to a gene. Germline V lookup: CDR1 KGHSH, CDR2 LQKENI. This CDR3 contains 15 residues. Together with reference TRBV18 and TRBJ2-3, the CDR3 gives the full variable domain: NAGVMQNPRHLVRRRGQEARLRCSPMKGHSHVYWYRQLPEEGLKFMVYLQKENIIDESGMPKERFSAEFPKEGPSILRIQQVVRGDSAAYFCASSAGTGLSDTQYFGPGTRLTVL.